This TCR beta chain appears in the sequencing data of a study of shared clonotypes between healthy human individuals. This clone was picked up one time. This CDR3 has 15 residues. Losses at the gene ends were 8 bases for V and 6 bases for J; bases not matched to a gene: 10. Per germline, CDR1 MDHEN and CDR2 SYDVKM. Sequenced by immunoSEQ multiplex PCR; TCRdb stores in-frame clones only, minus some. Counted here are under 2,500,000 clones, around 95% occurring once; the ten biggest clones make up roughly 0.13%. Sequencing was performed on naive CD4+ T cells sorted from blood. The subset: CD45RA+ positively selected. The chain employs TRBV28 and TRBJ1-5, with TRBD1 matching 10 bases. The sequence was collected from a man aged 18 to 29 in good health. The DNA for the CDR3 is TGTGCCAGCGGCACCGGGACAGGGGAGAGTCAGCCCCAGCATTTT. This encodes CASGTGTGESQPQHF.